A single sample is the source of the 20 T cell receptor beta chains below, sequenced in a study of T cell repertoires in cytomegalovirus infection (dated by TCRdb to the late 2010s). The instrument given in TCRdb is Illumina HiSeq 1500. TCRdb's own reprocessing of the public reads used fastp at Q25 and MiXCR and kept productive beta chains. A single entry per CDR3 protein holds the most common genes and DNA from its merged rows. Counted in this sample were about 830,000 distinct CDR3 sequences; about 31% of them appeared once. The ten largest clones take up around an eighth of the sample. These receptors have no identified antigens. In light of the paper, this sample's treatment or condition label describes: in vitro stimulation with specific CMV peptide epitopes to enrich CMV-specific T cells. This specimen was cultured CD8+ T cells from PBMCs, taken from culture after CMV antigen stimulation. The receptor source for this set is a human donor in good health (CMV status not recorded). Some clones in this sample may be carry-over from other donors' samples.

This clonotype was picked up many times. This sequence joins TRBV7-9 and TRBJ2-1, with D perhaps given as TRBD1 or TRBD2 (5 bases each). The CDR3 contains 13 residues. Trimming pared 6 bases from V and 8 bases from J, leaving 14 bases between. From germline, CDR1 is SEHNR and CDR2 FQNEAQ (reference sequence). The DNA for the CDR3 is TGTGCCAGCAGTTTTATGGGGGAGCATGAGCAGTTCTTC. Translation gives CASSFMGEHEQFF.

This clonotype appeared many times. This CDR3 reads CASSFGGGVQPQHF. CDR3 sequence (DNA): TGTGCCAGCAGTTTTGGCGGGGGGGTCCAGCCCCAGCATTTT. The rearrangement joins TRBV12-3 or TRBV12-4 to TRBJ1-5; possible D gene TRBD1, 5 bases. The CDR3 has 14 residues. Trimming removed 3 bases at V and 7 bases at J, with 13 bases between.

The rearrangement uses TRBV6-5 and TRBJ2-7; D uncertain. The CDR3 has 14 amino acids. Germline assignment: CDR1 MNHEY and CDR2 SVGAGI. Trimming cost V 5 bases and J 0 bases, with 11 bases left between them. CDR3 in amino acids: CASSSSSSSYEQYV. CDR3 in DNA: TGTGCCAGCAGTAGTAGTAGTAGCTCCTACGAGCAGTACGTC.

The rearrangement uses TRBV20-1 and TRBJ2-7, with TRBD1 matching 7 bases. Germline loops: CDR1 DFQATT, CDR2 SNEGSKA (reference sequence). V shed 6 bases, J shed 0 bases, and the junction held 5 bases outside the gene matches. There are 13 residues in the CDR3. DNA of the CDR3: TGCAGTGCCTTTAACAGGGGCTCCTACGAGCAGTACGTC. This encodes CSAFNRGSYEQYV.

In this sample, this clonotype turned up a few times. V is TRBV2 and J is TRBJ2-3, with a tentative D call TRBD2 (6 bases). The CDR3 runs 13 residues. The V end was cut by 6 bases, the J end by 2 bases, with 9 bases between. Germline CDR1 and CDR2: SNHLY and FYNNEI. CDR3 protein: CASSRDFTDTQYF. The CDR3 coding sequence is TGTGCCAGCAGCCGGGACTTCACAGATACGCAGTATTTT.

The V gene is TRBV27, the J gene TRBJ1-2; D unclear. V lost 8 bases to trimming and J lost 5 bases, with 9 bases between them. This CDR3 region has 11 residues. Germline CDR1 is MNHEY and CDR2 is SMNVEV (reference sequence). DNA for the CDR3: TGTGCCAGCGGAGAAGGGTATGGCTACACCTTC. Residues: CASGEGYGYTF.

The chain has TRBV6-6 and TRBJ2-1; a possible D gene is TRBD2 (6 bases). The germline V gene has CDR1 MNHNY and CDR2 SVGAGI (reference sequence). The V end lost 2 bases, the J end lost 0 bases, and 14 bases lay between the germline ends. CDR3 length: 17 residues. As DNA, the CDR3 is TGTGCCAGCAGTTACCCCGTGGGCGGGGCCTCCTACAATGAGCAGTTCTTC. Its protein is CASSYPVGGASYNEQFF.

The CDR3 DNA sequence: TGTGCCAGCAGTTACTTGGGTTTCGAGGGCACTGAAGCTTTCTTT. This translates into CASSYLGFEGTEAFF. The rearrangement uses TRBV6-2 or TRBV6-3 and TRBJ1-1; D is uncertain. V shed 1 base and J shed 4 bases, with 13 bases lying between them. Germline V gives CDR1 MNHEY, CDR2 SVGEGT. The CDR3 contains 15 residues.

The chain uses TRBV7-2 and TRBJ2-1; a weak D match, TRBD2 (7 bases). The germline V and J ends were trimmed by 3 bases and 9 bases, with 12 bases remaining between them. This CDR3 is 13 amino acids long. Germline V CDR1 and CDR2: SGHTA, FQGNSA. The CDR3 DNA follows: TGTGCCAGCAGCTTGAGCGGGGACATTGAGCAGTTCTTC. It yields the protein CASSLSGDIEQFF.

The chain carries TRBV27 and TRBJ2-1, with 9 bases lining up with TRBD2. Germline V gene sequence: CDR1 MNHEY, CDR2 SMNVEV (reference sequence). The J segment lost 6 bases and the V segment lost 3 bases, leaving 6 bases of the junction unmatched. The CDR3 sequence is 15 residues long. The CDR3 sequence is CASSFEASGVNEQFF. The CDR3 nucleotides read TGTGCCAGCAGTTTTGAGGCTAGCGGGGTCAATGAGCAGTTCTTC.

Of note for this clonotype: Germline is not matched at one junction end, which may reflect a read error. This chain uses TRBV19 with TRBJ1-2, with 8 nucleotides matching TRBD1. The CDR3 has 13 residues. Germline values: CDR1 LNHDA, CDR2 SQIVND (reference sequence). CDR3: CASSMGQVYDYTF. CDR3 coding DNA: TGTGCCAGTAGTATGGGACAGGTCTATGACTACACCTTC.

The J gene is TRBJ2-7, the V gene TRBV7-9; D may be TRBD1 or TRBD2 (5 bases each). This CDR3 has 14 residues. V was clipped by 4 bases and J by 6 bases, with 16 bases between them. Germline CDR1 SEHNR, CDR2 FQNEAQ (reference sequence). The CDR3 DNA reads TGTGCCAGCAGCTCTGCTAGCAGGGATGGCGAGCAGTACGTC. It yields the protein CASSSASRDGEQYV.

The rearrangement uses TRBV4-1 and TRBJ2-2, with a tentative D call TRBD1 (5 bases). CDR3 size: 14 residues. Germline CDR1 and CDR2: MGHRA and YSYEKL. The germline V and J ends were trimmed by 7 bases and 4 bases, with 13 bases remaining between them. The CDR3 nucleotides are TGCGCCAGCAATTTTCAGGGTGGCACCGGGGAGCTGTTTTTT. Its protein is CASNFQGGTGELFF.

The table lists this clonotype with a few counts. This chain uses TRBV6-5 with TRBJ2-3; TRBD2 is a possible D gene (6 bases). Per the germline V gene, CDR1 is MNHEY and CDR2 is SVGAGI. CDR3 length equals 15 residues. With 9 bases removed from V and 4 bases from J, the gap between germline ends came to 20 bases. CDR3 sequence (DNA): TGTGCCAGTGCCGCGCGGGGAATGGGAGCAGATACGCAGTATTTT. Amino acids: CASAARGMGADTQYF.

Of note for this clonotype: A read error may account for a junction end that differs from germline. V is TRBV11-2 and J is TRBJ2-1; D gene uncertain. This CDR3 has 15 amino acids. The germline V gene encodes CDR1 SGHAT and CDR2 FQNNGV. The CDR3 coding sequence is TGCGCCAGCAGTTCAAGCCGGAGAGATGTGAATGAGCAGTTCTTC. This codes for CASSSSRRDVNEQFF.

There are a few counts of this clonotype. The chain combines TRBV9 with TRBJ2-7, with 7 nucleotides matching TRBD2. The CDR3 loop spans 14 amino acids. The germline gives CDR1 SGDLS, CDR2 YYNGEE. V shed 0 bases, J shed 3 bases, and the junction held 3 bases outside the gene matches. CDR3 region: CASSVGLAGYEQYF. CDR3 sequence (DNA): TGTGCCAGCAGCGTAGGATTAGCGGGCTACGAGCAGTACTTC.

A remark on this clonotype: Since a much larger clone is just one base distant, this may be a read error. The J gene is TRBJ2-3, the V gene TRBV7-2; D perhaps matches TRBD2 (7 bases). The V end lost 2 bases, the J end lost 4 bases, and 19 bases lay between the germline ends. This CDR3 region has 17 residues. The germline CDR1 and CDR2 sequences are SGHTA and FQGNSA. DNA of the CDR3: TGTGCCAGCAGCTTAAGGGCGGGGGCCCCCGTGTCAGATACGCAGTATTTT. Translated, it gives CASSLRAGAPVSDTQYF.

In its sample, this clonotype was seen many times. CDR3 sequence reads: CASRNNGDNEQFF. In DNA form, the CDR3 reads TGTGCCAGCAGAAACAACGGAGACAATGAGCAGTTCTTC. The V and J genes are TRBV12-3 or TRBV12-4 and TRBJ2-1; D remains unclear. This CDR3 is built from 13 residues. V was shortened by 6 bases and J by 5 bases, with 11 bases between the two germline ends.

V is TRBV12-3 or TRBV12-4 and J is TRBJ1-2, with 7 bases that match TRBD1. The CDR3 runs 15 residues. Trimming removed 4 bases from V and 4 bases from J; junction bases left unmatched: 9. Here the CDR3 reads CASSSEPGQTYGYTF. The CDR3, as DNA: TGTGCCAGCAGTTCCGAACCGGGACAGACCTATGGCTACACCTTC.

This clonotype was counted between two and nine times. The V and J genes are TRBV25-1 and TRBJ2-7; D may match TRBD1 or TRBD2 (5 bases each). This CDR3 has 14 amino acids. The V and J ends lost 4 bases and 2 bases respectively, with 12 bases between them. CDR1 MGHDK and CDR2 SYGVNS come from the germline V gene. The CDR3 nucleotides are TGTGCCAGCAGTGTAGGGACGGGACCCTACGAGCAGTACTTC. Translated, it gives CASSVGTGPYEQYF.